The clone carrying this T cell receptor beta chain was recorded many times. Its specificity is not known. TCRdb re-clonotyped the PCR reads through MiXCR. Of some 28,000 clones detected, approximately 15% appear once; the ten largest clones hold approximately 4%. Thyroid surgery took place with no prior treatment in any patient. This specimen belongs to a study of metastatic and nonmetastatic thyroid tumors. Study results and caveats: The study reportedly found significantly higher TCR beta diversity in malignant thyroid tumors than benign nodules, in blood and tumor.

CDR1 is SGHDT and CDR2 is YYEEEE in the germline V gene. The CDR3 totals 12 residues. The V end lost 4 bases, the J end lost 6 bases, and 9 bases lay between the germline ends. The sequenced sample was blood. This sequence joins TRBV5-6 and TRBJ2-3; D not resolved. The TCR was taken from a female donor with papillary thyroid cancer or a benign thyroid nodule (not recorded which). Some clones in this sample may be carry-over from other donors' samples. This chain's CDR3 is CASSRVADTQYF. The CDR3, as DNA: TGTGCCAGCAGCCGGGTGGCCGATACGCAGTATTTT.